This paragraph reports one T cell receptor (beta chain). Researchers reported that TCR beta cDNA libraries carried unique molecular identifiers. TCRdb processed the PCR reads anew with MiXCR; each CDR3 protein has one entry. The sample contains approximately 440,000 distinct CDR3 sequences, around 40% of which appear only once. This sample is drawn from a study of post-analysis software for immune sequencing data. Overall study: Patients had relapsing-remitting, secondary progressive or progressive-relapsing multiple sclerosis; some lacked subtype.

This TCR was sampled from a girl aged 10-17 years with multiple sclerosis. Sequenced material: blood.

DNA for the CDR3: TGTGCCAGCAGTTTACAGGCAGGGCGCACAGATACGCAGTATTTT. Protein product: CASSLQAGRTDTQYF. V and J are TRBV28 and TRBJ2-3; the D gene is possibly TRBD1 (5 bases). This CDR3 comprises 15 residues. Germline V gene sequence: CDR1 MDHEN, CDR2 SYDVKM. V lost 2 bases and J lost 1, with 10 bases in between.